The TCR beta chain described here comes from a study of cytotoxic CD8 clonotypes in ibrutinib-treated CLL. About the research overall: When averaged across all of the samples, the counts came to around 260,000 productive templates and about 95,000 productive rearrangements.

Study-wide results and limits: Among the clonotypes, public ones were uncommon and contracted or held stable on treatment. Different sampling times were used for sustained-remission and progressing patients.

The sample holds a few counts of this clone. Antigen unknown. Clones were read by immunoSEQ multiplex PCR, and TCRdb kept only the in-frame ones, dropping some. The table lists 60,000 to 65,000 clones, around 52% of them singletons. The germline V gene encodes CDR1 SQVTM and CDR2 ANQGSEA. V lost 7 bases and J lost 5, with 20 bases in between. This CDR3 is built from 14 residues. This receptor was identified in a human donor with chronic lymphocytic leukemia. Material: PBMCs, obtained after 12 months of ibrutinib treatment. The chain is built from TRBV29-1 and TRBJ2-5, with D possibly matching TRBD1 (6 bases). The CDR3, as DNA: TGCAGCGGAACCGACAGGTCTCGAAGGGAGACCCAGTACTTC. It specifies CSGTDRSRRETQYF.